The TCR beta chain under discussion was sequenced for a study of early T cells in non-severe SARS-CoV-2 infection. MiXCR, applied by TCRdb to the 5' RACE reads, yields one record per CDR3 protein. Of about 80,000 distinct CDR3 sequences listed, about 12% are singletons. The CDR3 consists of 13 residues. V gave up 3 bases and J gave up 5 bases, with 8 bases separating them. Germline V gene data show CDR1 as SGDLS and CDR2 as YYNGEE. This receptor was obtained from an adult who was a healthcare worker with PCR-confirmed SARS-CoV-2 infection or an uninfected control (not recorded which). The chain is built from TRBV9 and TRBJ2-2; D gene uncertain. The sample comprised whole blood. The CDR3 reads CASSAFRTGELFF. The CDR3 DNA reads as TGTGCCAGCAGCGCCTTCAGAACCGGGGAGCTGTTTTTT.